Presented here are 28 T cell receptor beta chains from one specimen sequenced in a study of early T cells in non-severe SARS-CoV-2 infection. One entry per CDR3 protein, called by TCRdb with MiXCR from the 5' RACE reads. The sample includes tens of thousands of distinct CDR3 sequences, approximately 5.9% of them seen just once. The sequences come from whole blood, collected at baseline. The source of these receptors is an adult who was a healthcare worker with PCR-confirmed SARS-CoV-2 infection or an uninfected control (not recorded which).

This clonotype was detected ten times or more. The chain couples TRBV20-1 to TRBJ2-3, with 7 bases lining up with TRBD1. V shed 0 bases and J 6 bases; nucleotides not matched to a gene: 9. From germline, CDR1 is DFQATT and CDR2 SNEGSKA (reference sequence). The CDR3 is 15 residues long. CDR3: CSARDTGVPLDTQYF. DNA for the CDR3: TGCAGTGCTAGAGATACAGGGGTGCCCCTGGATACGCAGTATTTT.

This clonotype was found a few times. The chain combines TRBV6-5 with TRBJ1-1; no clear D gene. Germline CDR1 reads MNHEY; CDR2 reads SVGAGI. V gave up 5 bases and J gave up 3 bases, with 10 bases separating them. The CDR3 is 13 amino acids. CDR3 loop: CASSGSRHTEAFF. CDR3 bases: TGTGCCAGCAGTGGCAGTAGGCACACTGAAGCTTTCTTT.

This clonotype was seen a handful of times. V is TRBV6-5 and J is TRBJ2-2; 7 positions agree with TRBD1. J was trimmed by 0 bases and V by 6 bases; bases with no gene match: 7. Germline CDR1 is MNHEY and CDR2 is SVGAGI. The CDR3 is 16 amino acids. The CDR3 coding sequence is TGTGCCAGCAGGGGGACAGTACACCCGAACACCGGGGAGCTGTTTTTT. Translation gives CASRGTVHPNTGELFF.

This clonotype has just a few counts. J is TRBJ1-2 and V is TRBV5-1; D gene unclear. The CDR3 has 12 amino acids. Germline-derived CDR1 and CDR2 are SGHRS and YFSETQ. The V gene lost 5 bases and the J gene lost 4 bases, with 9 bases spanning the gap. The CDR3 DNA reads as TGCGCCAGCAGAACGGAGGCCTATGGCTACACCTTC. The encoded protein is CASRTEAYGYTF.

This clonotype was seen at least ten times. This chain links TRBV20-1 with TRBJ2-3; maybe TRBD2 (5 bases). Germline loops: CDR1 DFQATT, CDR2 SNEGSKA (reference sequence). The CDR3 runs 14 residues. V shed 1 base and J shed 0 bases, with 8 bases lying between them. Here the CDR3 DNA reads TGCAGTGCTAGAGTATGGACTAGCACAGATACGCAGTATTTT. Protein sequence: CSARVWTSTDTQYF.

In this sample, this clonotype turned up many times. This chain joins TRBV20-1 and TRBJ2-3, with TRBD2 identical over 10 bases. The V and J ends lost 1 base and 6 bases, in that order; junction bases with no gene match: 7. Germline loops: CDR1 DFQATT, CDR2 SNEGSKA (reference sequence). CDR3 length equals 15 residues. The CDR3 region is CSARGLAGEFDTQYF. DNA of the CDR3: TGCAGTGCTAGAGGGCTAGCGGGAGAATTCGATACGCAGTATTTT.

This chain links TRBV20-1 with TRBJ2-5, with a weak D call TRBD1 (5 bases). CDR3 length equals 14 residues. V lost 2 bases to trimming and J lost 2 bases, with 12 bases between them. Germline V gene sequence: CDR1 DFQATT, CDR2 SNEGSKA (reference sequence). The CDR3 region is CSARREAGQETQYF. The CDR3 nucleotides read TGCAGTGCTAGAAGAGAGGCAGGGCAAGAGACCCAGTACTTC.

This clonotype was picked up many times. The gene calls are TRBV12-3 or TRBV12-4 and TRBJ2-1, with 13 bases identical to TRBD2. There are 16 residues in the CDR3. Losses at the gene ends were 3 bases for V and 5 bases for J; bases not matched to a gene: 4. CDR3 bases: TGTGCCAGCAGTTTTAGGACTAGCGGGAGCCACAATGAGCAGTTCTTC. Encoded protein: CASSFRTSGSHNEQFF.

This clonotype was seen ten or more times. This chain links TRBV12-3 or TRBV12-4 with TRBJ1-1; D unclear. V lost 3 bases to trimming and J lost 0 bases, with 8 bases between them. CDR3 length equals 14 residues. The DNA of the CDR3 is TGTGCCAGCAGTTTTATGACGGTGAACACTGAAGCTTTCTTT. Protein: CASSFMTVNTEAFF.

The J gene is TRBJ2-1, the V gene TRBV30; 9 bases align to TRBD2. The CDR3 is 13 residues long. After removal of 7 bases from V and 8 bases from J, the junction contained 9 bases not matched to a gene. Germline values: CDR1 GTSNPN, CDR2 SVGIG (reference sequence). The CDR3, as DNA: TGTGCCTTTATAGCGGGAGTGGGCGATGAGCAGTTCTTC. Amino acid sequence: CAFIAGVGDEQFF.

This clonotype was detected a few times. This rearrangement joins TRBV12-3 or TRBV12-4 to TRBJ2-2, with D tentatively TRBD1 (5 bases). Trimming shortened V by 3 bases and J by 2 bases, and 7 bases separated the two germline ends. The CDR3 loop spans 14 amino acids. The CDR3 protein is CASSLGHNTGELFF. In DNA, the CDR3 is TGTGCCAGCAGTTTGGGGCACAACACCGGGGAGCTGTTTTTT.

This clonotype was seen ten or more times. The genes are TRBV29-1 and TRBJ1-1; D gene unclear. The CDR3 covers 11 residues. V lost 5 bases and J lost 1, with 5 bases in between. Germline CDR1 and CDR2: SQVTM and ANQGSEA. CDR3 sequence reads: CSVIGNTEAFF. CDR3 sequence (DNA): TGCAGCGTTATAGGGAACACTGAAGCTTTCTTT.

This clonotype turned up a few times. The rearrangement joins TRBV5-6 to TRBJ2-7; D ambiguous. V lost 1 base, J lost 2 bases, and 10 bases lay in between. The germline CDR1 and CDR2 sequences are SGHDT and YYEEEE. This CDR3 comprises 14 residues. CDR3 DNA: TGTGCCAGCAGCTTGAGTCTTCAGACCTACGAGCAGTACTTC. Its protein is CASSLSLQTYEQYF. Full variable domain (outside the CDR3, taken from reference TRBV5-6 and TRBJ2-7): DAGVTQSPTHLIKTRGQQVTLRCSPKSGHDTVSWYQQALGQGPQFIFQYYEEEERQRGNFPDRFSGHQFPNYSSELNVNALLLGDSALYLCASSLSLQTYEQYFGPGTRLTVT.

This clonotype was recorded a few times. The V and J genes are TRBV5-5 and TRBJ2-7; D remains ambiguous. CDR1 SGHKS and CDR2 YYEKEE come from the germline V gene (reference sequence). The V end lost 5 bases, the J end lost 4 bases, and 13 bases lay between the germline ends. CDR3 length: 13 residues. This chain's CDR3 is CASRSVGTYEQYV. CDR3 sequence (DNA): TGTGCCAGCAGGTCGGTGGGCACTTACGAGCAGTACGTC.

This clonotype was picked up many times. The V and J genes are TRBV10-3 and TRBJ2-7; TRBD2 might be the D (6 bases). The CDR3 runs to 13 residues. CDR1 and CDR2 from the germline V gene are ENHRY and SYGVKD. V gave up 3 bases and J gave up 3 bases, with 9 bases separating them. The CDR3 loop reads CAISDGGGYEQYF. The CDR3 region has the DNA TGTGCCATCAGTGACGGGGGAGGCTACGAGCAGTACTTC.

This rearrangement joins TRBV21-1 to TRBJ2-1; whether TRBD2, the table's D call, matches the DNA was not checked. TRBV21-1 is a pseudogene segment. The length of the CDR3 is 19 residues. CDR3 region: CASSKTGTSGSITYNEQFF. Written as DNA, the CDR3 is TGTGCCAGCAGCAAAACCGGGACTAGCGGGAGTATCACCTACAATGAGCAGTTCTTC.

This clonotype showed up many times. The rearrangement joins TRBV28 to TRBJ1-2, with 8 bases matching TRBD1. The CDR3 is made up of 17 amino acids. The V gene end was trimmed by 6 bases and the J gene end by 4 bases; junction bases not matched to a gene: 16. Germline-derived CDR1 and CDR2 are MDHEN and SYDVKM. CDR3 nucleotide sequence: TGTGCCAGCAGCCCCGCCGGACAGGGCGGATTTATCTATGGCTACACCTTC. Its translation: CASSPAGQGGFIYGYTF.

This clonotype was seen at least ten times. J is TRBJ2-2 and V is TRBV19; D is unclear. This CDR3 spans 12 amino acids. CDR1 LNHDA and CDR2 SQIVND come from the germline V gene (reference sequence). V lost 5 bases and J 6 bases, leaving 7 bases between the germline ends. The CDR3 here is CASSSRPGELFF. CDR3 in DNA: TGTGCCAGTAGTTCTCGACCCGGGGAGCTGTTTTTT.

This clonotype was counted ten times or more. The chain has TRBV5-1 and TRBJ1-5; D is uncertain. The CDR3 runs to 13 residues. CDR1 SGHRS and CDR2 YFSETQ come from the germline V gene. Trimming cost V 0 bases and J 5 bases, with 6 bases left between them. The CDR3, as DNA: TGCGCCAGCAGCTTGGACCCAGATCAGCCCCAGCATTTT. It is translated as CASSLDPDQPQHF.

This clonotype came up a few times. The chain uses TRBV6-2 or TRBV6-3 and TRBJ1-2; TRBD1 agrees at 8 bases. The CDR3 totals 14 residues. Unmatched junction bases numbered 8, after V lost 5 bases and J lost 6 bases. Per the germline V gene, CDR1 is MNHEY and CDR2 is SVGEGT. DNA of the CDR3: TGTGCCAGCAGTCACATGGACAGGGTTCATGGCTACACCTTC. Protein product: CASSHMDRVHGYTF.

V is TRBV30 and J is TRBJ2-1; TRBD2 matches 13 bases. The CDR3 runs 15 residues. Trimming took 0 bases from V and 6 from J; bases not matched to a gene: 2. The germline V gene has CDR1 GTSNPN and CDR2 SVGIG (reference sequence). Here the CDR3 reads CAWSVGTSGINEQFF. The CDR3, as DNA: TGTGCCTGGAGTGTGGGGACTAGCGGGATCAATGAGCAGTTCTTC.

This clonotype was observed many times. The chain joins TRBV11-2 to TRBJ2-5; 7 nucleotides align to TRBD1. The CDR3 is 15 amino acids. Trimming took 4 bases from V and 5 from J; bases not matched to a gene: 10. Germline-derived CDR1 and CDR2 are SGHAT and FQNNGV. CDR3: CASSSAGTVGETQYF. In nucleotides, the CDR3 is TGTGCCAGCAGCTCCGCCGGGACAGTGGGCGAGACCCAGTACTTC.

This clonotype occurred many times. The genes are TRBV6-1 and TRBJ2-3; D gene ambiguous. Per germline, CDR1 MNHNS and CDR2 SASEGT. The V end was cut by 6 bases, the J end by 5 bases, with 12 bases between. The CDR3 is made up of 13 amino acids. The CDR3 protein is CASRGPFGDTQYF. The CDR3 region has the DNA TGTGCCAGCAGGGGTCCCTTTGGAGATACGCAGTATTTT.

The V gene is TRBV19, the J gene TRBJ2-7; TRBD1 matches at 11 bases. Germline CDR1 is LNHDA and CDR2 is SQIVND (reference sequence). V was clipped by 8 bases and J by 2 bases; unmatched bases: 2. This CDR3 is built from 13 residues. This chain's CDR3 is CASGQGAPYEQYF. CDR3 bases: TGTGCCAGTGGACAGGGGGCCCCCTACGAGCAGTACTTC. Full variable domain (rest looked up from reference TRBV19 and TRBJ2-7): DGGITQSPKYLFRKEGQNVTLSCEQNLNHDAMYWYRQDPGQGLRLIYYSQIVNDFQKGDIAEGYSVSREKKESFPLTVTSAQKNPTAFYLCASGQGAPYEQYFGPGTRLTVT.

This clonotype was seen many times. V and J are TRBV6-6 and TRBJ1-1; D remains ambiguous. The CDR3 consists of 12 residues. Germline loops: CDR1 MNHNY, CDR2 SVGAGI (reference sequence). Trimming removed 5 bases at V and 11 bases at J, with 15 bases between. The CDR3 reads CASSTKVREAFF. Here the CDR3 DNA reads TGTGCCAGCAGTACTAAGGTGCGGGAGGCTTTCTTT.

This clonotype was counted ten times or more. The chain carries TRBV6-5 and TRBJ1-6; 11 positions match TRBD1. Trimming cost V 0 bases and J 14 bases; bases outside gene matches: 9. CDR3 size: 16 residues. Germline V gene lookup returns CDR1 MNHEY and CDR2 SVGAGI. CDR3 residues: CASSYSTGTGGLALHF. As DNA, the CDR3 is TGTGCCAGCAGTTACTCGACGGGGACAGGGGGTTTGGCCCTCCACTTT.

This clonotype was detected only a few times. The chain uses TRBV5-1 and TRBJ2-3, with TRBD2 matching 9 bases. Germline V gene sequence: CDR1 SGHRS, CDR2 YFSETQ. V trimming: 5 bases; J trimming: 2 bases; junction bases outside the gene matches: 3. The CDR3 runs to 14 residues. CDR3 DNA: TGCGCCAGCAGACTAGCGGGCCTCACAGATACGCAGTATTTT. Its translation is CASRLAGLTDTQYF.

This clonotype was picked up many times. The CDR3 nucleotides are TGCGCCAGCGGTAGGGACAGAAGAACCTACGAGCAGTACTTC. As protein: CASGRDRRTYEQYF. The chain carries TRBV4-1 and TRBJ2-7; the match to TRBD1 covers 7 bases. Germline trimming cut 8 bases from V and 2 bases from J; bases unmatched to any gene: 9. This CDR3 is 14 amino acids long. Germline V gene data show CDR1 as MGHRA and CDR2 as YSYEKL.